This TCR beta chain is from a study of blood T cell repertoires in COVID-19. Overall study context: Sources were T cells, B-cell-depleted T cells, or PBMCs; the material itself was cDNA or gDNA.

Assignment of participants to cohorts was predicated upon participant-reported clinical history. From germline, CDR1 is LNHDA and CDR2 SQIVND (reference sequence). This CDR3 comprises 15 residues. Trimming left V 3 bases short and J 6 bases short, with 17 bases between. The method was immunoSEQ multiplex PCR; TCRdb's version includes in-frame clones alone and lacks a portion of them. The sample yields 300,000 to 450,000 clones, around 87% seen once. The receptor's source is a man aged 25 to 40 who had recovered from COVID-19. This rearrangement joins TRBV19 to TRBJ1-1, with a weak D call TRBD1 (6 bases). Material for sequencing was PBMCs or T cells enriched from blood (not recorded which). CDR3 sequence (DNA): TGTGCCAGTAGTATGGGGGCCTCCAGTAAGGCTGAAGCTTTCTTT. Its translation: CASSMGASSKAEAFF.